These 25 T cell receptor beta chains came from one sample sequenced in a study of human T cells and chemical hapten exposure. TCRdb itself ran the RACE reads through MiXCR, one entry per CDR3 protein. The data hold 110,000 or so distinct CDR3 sequences, with less than 40% observed a single time. Time point defined: patch test 3, about 24 weeks after DPC sensitization. Documented treatment: therapeutic diphenylcyclopropenone sensitization with weekly scalp DPC. Sample: whole blood, taken in connection with sensitization to the hapten diphenylcyclopropenone (DPC). These receptors were taken from a middle-aged man with alopecia areata. Some clones in this sample may be carry-over from other donors' samples.

The chain is built from TRBV6-2 or TRBV6-3 and TRBJ1-5; D call uncertain. The CDR3 totals 14 residues. V lost 1 base and J lost 1, with 5 bases in between. Germline V gene sequence: CDR1 MNHEY, CDR2 SVGEGT. The CDR3 is CASSYWQSNQPQHF. For the CDR3, the DNA is TGTGCCAGCAGTTACTGGCAGAGCAATCAGCCCCAGCATTTT.

The chain uses TRBV6-2 or TRBV6-3 and TRBJ2-1; 7 nucleotides line up with TRBD1. Germline V CDR1 and CDR2: MNHEY, SVGEGT. The CDR3 totals 16 residues. V lost 2 bases, J lost 5 bases, and 9 bases stayed unmatched. This chain's CDR3 is CASSYALGQLDNEQFF. The CDR3 DNA reads as TGTGCCAGCAGTTACGCGTTGGGACAGCTGGACAATGAGCAGTTCTTC.

V gene TRBV7-9 combines with J gene TRBJ2-1; D tentatively fits TRBD1 or TRBD2 (7 bases each). The ends were cut back, 5 bases at V and 9 bases at J, with 20 bases in the middle. The CDR3 length is 15 residues. From germline, CDR1 is SEHNR and CDR2 FQNEAQ (reference sequence). CDR3 sequence: CASSLMTGRGPEQFF. CDR3 in DNA: TGTGCCAGCAGCCTAATGACAGGGAGGGGCCCTGAGCAGTTCTTC.

This clonotype was observed a handful of times. This chain uses TRBV5-1 with TRBJ2-7, with 7 bases fitting TRBD1. V shed 2 bases and J 4 bases; nucleotides not matched to a gene: 9. The CDR3 length is 15 residues. Germline loops: CDR1 SGHRS, CDR2 YFSETQ. The CDR3 DNA reads as TGCGCCAGCAGCTTATCCGGGACAGAACTTTACGAGCAGTACTTC. Translating it yields CASSLSGTELYEQYF.

The V call is TRBV20-1, the J call TRBJ2-3, with 10 positions matching TRBD2. Losses at the gene ends were 1 base for V and 0 bases for J; bases not matched to a gene: 4. Looked up from germline, CDR1 is DFQATT and CDR2 is SNEGSKA (reference sequence). The CDR3 is 16 amino acids. The CDR3 bases are TGCAGTGCTAGAGGGCTACTAGCGGGGAGCACAGATACGCAGTATTTT. Protein: CSARGLLAGSTDTQYF.

This clonotype was counted only a few times. V usage is TRBV2 and J usage is TRBJ2-5; a weak D match, TRBD2 (5 bases). The CDR3 totals 13 residues. Germline CDR1 reads SNHLY; CDR2 reads FYNNEI. V was cut by 5 bases and J by 3 bases, with 10 bases left in between. The CDR3 DNA is TGTGCCAGCAGTCGTAGCGCGGAAGAGACCCAGTACTTC. Residues: CASSRSAEETQYF.

This clonotype was counted between two and nine times. The chain uses TRBV7-6 and TRBJ2-5; either TRBD1 or TRBD2 may supply D (7 bases each). The CDR3 runs 15 residues. Deletions cut 4 bases from V and 5 bases from J, with 17 bases between. Germline loops: CDR1 SGHVS, CDR2 FNYEAQ. Here the CDR3 DNA reads TGTGCCAGCAGCTCCCAGGGGGGGACAATGGAGACCCAGTACTTC. This sequence encodes CASSSQGGTMETQYF.

Points on this clonotype: An end of the junction differs from the germline gene, which may be a read error. The rearrangement links TRBV4-3 to TRBJ2-7, with 9 bases fitting TRBD1. From germline, CDR1 is LGHNA and CDR2 YSLEER. CDR3 length: 16 amino acids. For the CDR3, the DNA is TGCGCCAGCAGCCAAGATTCAGGACAGGGGAGCAACGAGCAGTATTTC. This gives the protein CASSQDSGQGSNEQYF.

The chain is built from TRBV5-5 and TRBJ2-3; perhaps TRBD2 as D (5 bases). CDR3 length: 18 residues. The germline V and J ends were trimmed by 2 bases and 2 bases, with 21 bases remaining between them. From germline, CDR1 is SGHKS and CDR2 YYEKEE (reference sequence). CDR3 DNA sequence: TGTGCCAGCAGCTTATCTCCCCGGGGAAGTTTCGTCACAGATACGCAGTATTTT. Its translation is CASSLSPRGSFVTDTQYF.

This clonotype was counted between two and nine times. This rearrangement joins TRBV6-5 to TRBJ2-7; weak D call: TRBD2 (5 bases). The germline gives CDR1 MNHEY, CDR2 SVGAGI. The CDR3 runs to 14 residues. The germline V and J ends were trimmed by 7 bases and 0 bases, with 13 bases remaining between them. The CDR3 DNA sequence: TGTGCCAGCACCCGCGGGCAGGCCTCCTACGAGCAGTACTTC. Protein sequence: CASTRGQASYEQYF.

The chain couples TRBV6-5 to TRBJ2-7; 7 nucleotides match TRBD1. The CDR3 loop spans 15 amino acids. Looked up from germline, CDR1 is MNHEY and CDR2 is SVGAGI. J lost 6 bases, V lost 0 bases, and 8 bases had no gene match. CDR3 bases: TGTGCCAGCAGTTACTCTTTTTCAGGGGGTCGCGAGCAGTACTTC. It translates to CASSYSFSGGREQYF.

This clonotype was counted only a few times. This chain connects TRBV24-1 to TRBJ2-6; no clear D. Looked up from germline, CDR1 is KGHDR and CDR2 is SFDVKD. V dropped 6 bases and J dropped 1 base, with 15 bases sitting between them. The CDR3 consists of 17 residues. CDR3 residues: CATSPRLGLSGANVLTF. The CDR3 DNA reads TGTGCCACCAGTCCCCGCCTAGGTTTGTCTGGGGCCAACGTCCTGACTTTC.

The sample holds a few counts of this clonotype. This rearrangement joins TRBV5-1 to TRBJ2-1; TRBD1 might be the D (5 bases). Germline V lookup: CDR1 SGHRS, CDR2 YFSETQ. This CDR3 has 15 residues. V was trimmed by 0 bases and J by 8 bases, leaving 15 bases between them. The CDR3 protein is CASSLGQGFRDEQFF. In DNA, the CDR3 is TGCGCCAGCAGCTTGGGCCAGGGCTTCAGGGATGAGCAGTTCTTC.

This chain joins TRBV7-2 and TRBJ2-3, with a weak D call TRBD2 (6 bases). This CDR3 spans 16 amino acids. V gave up 5 bases and J gave up 1 base, with 16 bases separating them. CDR1 is SGHTA and CDR2 is FQGNSA in the germline V gene. Here the CDR3 reads CASSRWARRGTDTQYF. The DNA of the CDR3 is TGTGCCAGCAGCCGGTGGGCCCGGAGGGGCACAGATACGCAGTATTTT. The full variable domain, in which reference TRBV7-2 and TRBJ2-3 provide the parts outside the CDR3, is GAGVSQSPSNKVTEKGKDVELRCDPISGHTALYWYRQSLGQGLEFLIYFQGNSAPDKSGLPSDRFSAERTGGSVSTLTIQRTQQEDSAVYLCASSRWARRGTDTQYFGPGTRLTVL.

A single count supports this clonotype. The chain has TRBV28 and TRBJ1-4, with D maybe TRBD1 (5 bases). The CDR3 runs to 13 residues. The germline gives CDR1 MDHEN, CDR2 SYDVKM. Trimming removed 5 bases from V and 10 bases from J, with 14 bases in between. CDR3 sequence (DNA): TGTGCCAGCAGTCTTCAGGGCTTCGGAAAACTGTTTTTT. Translated: CASSLQGFGKLFF.

V gene TRBV5-1 combines with J gene TRBJ2-7, with a possible D match to TRBD2 (6 bases). The CDR3 sequence is 14 residues long. Germline values: CDR1 SGHRS, CDR2 YFSETQ. Trimming took off 5 bases at V and 0 bases at J, with 12 bases between the two ends. The CDR3 DNA sequence: TGCGCCAGCAGTCGGGACTCGACCTCCTACGAGCAGTACTTC. The encoded protein is CASSRDSTSYEQYF.

V gene TRBV2 combines with J gene TRBJ1-1; the D gene is possibly TRBD1 (6 bases). The V end lost 6 bases, the J end lost 0 bases, and 11 bases lay between the germline ends. The CDR3 is 14 residues long. Germline V gives CDR1 SNHLY, CDR2 FYNNEI. The CDR3 loop reads CASRGGELNTEAFF. The CDR3 DNA is TGTGCCAGCAGAGGGGGGGAATTGAACACTGAAGCTTTCTTT. The full variable domain, rest sourced from reference TRBV2 and TRBJ1-1, is EPEVTQTPSHQVTQMGQEVILRCVPISNHLYFYWYRQILGQKVEFLVSFYNNEISEKSEIFDDQFSVERPDGSNFTLKIRSTKLEDSAMYFCASRGGELNTEAFFGQGTRLTVV.

The gene calls are TRBV18 and TRBJ2-2; possible D gene TRBD1, 5 bases. The V and J ends lost 3 bases and 1 base respectively, with 15 bases between them. CDR1 KGHSH and CDR2 LQKENI come from the germline V gene. The CDR3 runs 17 residues. In DNA, the CDR3 is TGTGCCAGCTCACCCGAAGACAGAACGGGGAACACCGGGGAGCTGTTTTTT. It is translated as CASSPEDRTGNTGELFF.

This clonotype has just one count. An end of the junction differs from the germline gene, which may be a read error. The chain joins TRBV7-3 to TRBJ1-1, with TRBD1 as a possible D gene (6 bases). In germline, CDR1 is SGHTA, CDR2 FQGTGA. The CDR3 contains 13 residues. The DNA for the CDR3 is TGTGCCAGCAGCGTTGGACAGAACACTCAAGCTTTCTTT. Its translation: CASSVGQNTQAFF.

This clonotype has a handful of counts. The chain carries TRBV28 and TRBJ2-7; TRBD1 is a possible D gene (6 bases). The germline V gene encodes CDR1 MDHEN and CDR2 SYDVKM. There are 12 residues in the CDR3. The V gene lost 4 bases and the J gene lost 2 bases, with 6 bases spanning the gap. This chain's CDR3 is CASSSGAYEQYF. DNA for the CDR3: TGTGCCAGCAGTTCAGGGGCCTACGAGCAGTACTTC.

The table lists this clonotype with a few counts. This chain joins TRBV10-3 and TRBJ2-7; D may be TRBD1 (5 bases). The CDR3 spans 12 residues. The V end lost 4 bases, the J end lost 3 bases, and 7 bases lay between the germline ends. The germline gives CDR1 ENHRY, CDR2 SYGVKD. In DNA form, the CDR3 reads TGTGCCATCAGTGGAGACAGCTACGAGCAGTACTTC. As protein: CAISGDSYEQYF.

Only a few counts were recorded for this clonotype. The chain recombines TRBV6-6 with TRBJ2-5; D is undetermined. The germline V and J ends were trimmed by 0 bases and 5 bases, with 7 bases remaining between them. From germline, CDR1 is MNHNY and CDR2 SVGAGI (reference sequence). This CDR3 has 13 residues. DNA for the CDR3: TGTGCCAGCAGTTACTCGTTTTCGGAGACCCAGTACTTC. Its protein product is CASSYSFSETQYF.

This clonotype has at least ten counts. The chain recombines TRBV11-2 with TRBJ1-1; no firm D call. Trimming stripped 2 bases from V and 1 base from J, with 8 bases between. This CDR3 contains 14 residues. Germline V gene sequence: CDR1 SGHAT, CDR2 FQNNGV. The CDR3 DNA reads TGTGCCAGCAGCTTACTTTCAGGGAACACTGAAGCTTTCTTT. Its translation: CASSLLSGNTEAFF.

The J gene is TRBJ1-4, the V gene TRBV30; 7 nucleotides align to TRBD1. Germline V gene sequence: CDR1 GTSNPN, CDR2 SVGIG (reference sequence). V was pared by 1 base and J by 1 base, with 3 bases of the junction left unmatched. The CDR3 totals 15 residues. CDR3 nucleotides: TGTGCCTGGAGTGGCCACAGGGGAACTAATGAAAAACTGTTTTTT. Residues: CAWSGHRGTNEKLFF.

The rearrangement uses TRBV28 and TRBJ2-1; D gene ambiguous. Germline CDR1 and CDR2: MDHEN and SYDVKM. V dropped 3 bases and J dropped 0 bases, with 12 bases sitting between them. The CDR3 is 16 residues long. The CDR3 is CASSLAIPSSYNEQFF. The CDR3, as DNA: TGTGCCAGCAGTTTGGCTATACCGAGCTCCTACAATGAGCAGTTCTTC.